This TCR beta chain emerged from a study of blood T cell repertoires in COVID-19. Study in general: COVID-19 samples, acute and convalescent, were from the United States, Italy and Spain.

A few counts support this clone. The CDR3 is 16 amino acids. Germline trimming cut 4 bases from V and 4 bases from J; bases unmatched to any gene: 10. CDR1 and CDR2 (germline): MNHEY, SVGEGT. Assay: immunoSEQ multiplex PCR; the TCRdb copy retains only in-frame clones and omits some. This table holds about 200,000 clones, about nine tenths found once. This rearrangement joins TRBV6-2 or TRBV6-3 to TRBJ2-5; 9 nucleotides agree with TRBD1. Sequencing used peripheral blood. The receptor was derived from a man aged 45 to 65 with acute or convalescent COVID-19. CDR3 sequence reads: CASSSQGAGVRETQYF. CDR3 sequence (DNA): TGTGCCAGCAGTTCACAGGGGGCGGGCGTGCGAGAGACCCAGTACTTC.